These 15 T cell receptor beta chains came from one sample sequenced in a study of human T cells and chemical hapten exposure. A single record per CDR3 protein comes from TCRdb applying MiXCR to the RACE reads. Here the sample spans roughly 200,000 distinct CDR3 sequences, about 22% being singletons. Time point denoted: patch test 3, about 24 weeks after DPC sensitization. Treatment indicated: therapeutic diphenylcyclopropenone sensitization with weekly scalp DPC. Sequences were derived from whole blood, sampled in connection with sensitization to the hapten diphenylcyclopropenone (DPC). Receptor source: a woman in her thirties or forties with alopecia areata. Some clones in this sample may be carry-over from other donors' samples.

V is TRBV7-2 and J is TRBJ2-5; D gene ambiguous. The length of the CDR3 is 13 residues. The germline V gene encodes CDR1 SGHTA and CDR2 FQGNSA. The V and J ends lost 4 bases and 4 bases respectively, with 10 bases between them. CDR3 in DNA: TGTGCCAGCAGCTCCCGGCGTCCAGAGACCCAGTACTTC. Its protein is CASSSRRPETQYF.

The V and J genes are TRBV5-1 and TRBJ1-2, with a weak D call TRBD1 (6 bases). Between the trimmed V and J ends, which lost 0 bases and 2 bases, there was a span of 11 bases. The CDR3 spans 15 residues. Germline-derived CDR1 and CDR2 are SGHRS and YFSETQ. The CDR3 DNA reads as TGCGCCAGCAGCTTGGGACAGGAGCTAAACTATGGCTACACCTTC. This sequence encodes CASSLGQELNYGYTF.

This clonotype was seen more than once but under ten times. This CDR3 reads CSVDMPEDKNIQYF. For the CDR3, the DNA is TGCAGCGTTGATATGCCCGAAGATAAAAACATTCAGTACTTC. The chain employs TRBV29-1 and TRBJ2-4; unclear D gene. The CDR3 is made up of 14 amino acids. V dropped 3 bases and J dropped 4 bases, with 13 bases sitting between them. The germline CDR1 and CDR2 sequences are SQVTM and ANQGSEA.

A few counts support this clonotype. The chain links TRBV6-6 to TRBJ2-1; TRBD2 is a possible D gene (5 bases). There are 15 residues in the CDR3. Trimming shortened V by 4 bases and J by 0 bases, and 10 bases separated the two germline ends. The V gene's germline CDR1 is MNHNY and CDR2 SVGAGI (reference sequence). The CDR3 sequence is CASSSLAVSYNEQFF. The CDR3, as DNA: TGTGCCAGCAGTTCCCTAGCAGTCTCCTACAATGAGCAGTTCTTC.

This clonotype was counted ten times or more. The CDR3 DNA reads as TGTGCCAGCAGCCAACAGGGGGCGTTAAGCAATCAGCCCCAGCATTTT. Its protein is CASSQQGALSNQPQHF. This chain uses TRBV4-2 with TRBJ1-5; TRBD1 matches 8 bases. Germline-derived CDR1 and CDR2 are LGHNA and YNFKEQ. The CDR3 length is 16 residues. The J segment lost 1 base and the V segment lost 2 bases, leaving 4 bases of the junction unmatched.

This clonotype was detected many times. The rearrangement uses TRBV4-3 and TRBJ2-2; 8 bases line up with TRBD1. The length of the CDR3 is 15 residues. With V trimmed by 4 bases and J by 5 bases, 6 bases remained unmatched. Germline-derived CDR1 and CDR2 are LGHNA and YSLEER. The CDR3 here is CASSPNTGGTGELFF. In nucleotides, the CDR3 is TGCGCCAGCAGCCCAAACACAGGGGGGACCGGGGAGCTGTTTTTT.

V usage is TRBV3-1 and J usage is TRBJ2-5; D not resolved. Germline loops: CDR1 LGHDT, CDR2 YNNKEL (reference sequence). Trimming left V 4 bases short and J 1 base short, with 10 bases between. The CDR3 is made up of 14 amino acids. This CDR3 reads CASSPINLQETQYF. CDR3 coding DNA: TGTGCCAGCAGCCCCATCAACCTCCAAGAGACCCAGTACTTC.

This chain links TRBV27 with TRBJ2-1, with 13 bases aligning to TRBD2. There are 16 residues in the CDR3. Per the germline V gene, CDR1 is MNHEY and CDR2 is SMNVEV (reference sequence). After removal of 5 bases from V and 10 bases from J, the junction contained 11 bases not matched to a gene. CDR3 loop: CASSQPGLAGRREQFF. In DNA form, the CDR3 reads TGTGCCAGCAGTCAGCCGGGACTAGCGGGAAGGAGGGAGCAGTTCTTC.

In its sample, this clonotype was seen a few times. This sequence joins TRBV29-1 and TRBJ1-1; TRBD1 aligns across 11 bases. The CDR3 contains 15 residues. V lost 4 bases and J lost 4; bases outside the gene matches: 8. CDR1 and CDR2 from the germline V gene are SQVTM and ANQGSEA. The CDR3 region is CSVGHHGTGGTEAFF. The CDR3 DNA reads as TGCAGCGTTGGCCACCACGGGACAGGGGGCACTGAAGCTTTCTTT.

This clonotype was recorded once. The chain joins TRBV5-4 to TRBJ2-3, with D possibly matching TRBD2 (6 bases). V lost 3 bases and J lost 6, with 20 bases in between. This CDR3 is 16 amino acids long. In germline, CDR1 is SGHNT, CDR2 YYREEE (reference sequence). CDR3 sequence reads: CASSSRGTPPLDTQYF. In DNA form, the CDR3 reads TGTGCCAGCAGCTCCCGGGGGACTCCACCCCTGGATACGCAGTATTTT. The whole variable domain, remainder taken from reference TRBV5-4 and TRBJ2-3, is ETGVTQSPTHLIKTRGQQVTLRCSSQSGHNTVSWYQQALGQGPQFIFQYYREEENGRGNFPPRFSGLQFPNYSSELNVNALELDDSALYLCASSSRGTPPLDTQYFGPGTRLTVL.

This clonotype was detected a few times. The V gene is TRBV6-5, the J gene TRBJ1-3; no clear D gene. Germline CDR1 reads MNHEY; CDR2 reads SVGAGI. Trimming pared 5 bases from V and 0 bases from J, leaving 8 bases between. The length of the CDR3 is 14 residues. The CDR3 region has the DNA TGTGCCAGCAGTCCAGCTGTCTCTGGAAACACCATATATTTT. Residues: CASSPAVSGNTIYF.

J is TRBJ1-3 and V is TRBV10-3; D is possibly TRBD1 (6 bases). Germline-derived CDR1 and CDR2 are ENHRY and SYGVKD. Trimming removed 6 bases at V and 4 bases at J, with 16 bases between. The CDR3 consists of 15 residues. CDR3 residues: CAISGQGRIGNTIYF. The CDR3, as DNA: TGTGCCATCAGCGGGCAGGGGAGGATCGGAAACACCATATATTTT.

Only a few counts were recorded for this clonotype. The CDR3 sequence: CASSSYSGGNLDYGYTF. DNA for the CDR3: TGTGCCAGCAGTTCCTATTCAGGGGGCAACTTGGACTATGGCTACACCTTC. The genes are TRBV6-5 and TRBJ1-2; 8 bases agree with TRBD1. With V trimmed by 4 bases and J by 3 bases, 13 bases remained unmatched. The CDR3 length is 17 residues. Germline lookup yields CDR1 MNHEY and CDR2 SVGAGI.

This clonotype was recorded a few times. This chain joins TRBV6-2 or TRBV6-3 and TRBJ1-6; D not resolved. The CDR3 is 14 amino acids. The V end lost 8 bases, the J end lost 7 bases, and 15 bases lay between the germline ends. CDR1 and CDR2 from the germline V gene are MNHEY and SVGEGT. This CDR3 reads CASRYAATNSPLHF. CDR3 DNA sequence: TGTGCCAGCCGGTACGCGGCGACCAATTCACCCCTCCACTTT.

This clonotype was picked up a small number of times. The V and J genes are TRBV6-5 and TRBJ2-2; no reliable D call. The CDR3 has 15 amino acids. V lost 8 bases, J lost 1 base, and 14 bases lay in between. Germline values: CDR1 MNHEY, CDR2 SVGAGI. In DNA, the CDR3 is TGTGCCAGCCGTCTAGGATCCGTGAACACCGGGGAGCTGTTTTTT. Translation gives CASRLGSVNTGELFF.